These 14 T cell receptor beta chains originate from one sample sequenced in a study of blood T cell repertoires in COVID-19. Some clones are missing from TCRdb's copy, which holds only in-frame ones; the method was immunoSEQ multiplex PCR. The sample contains some 140,000 clones, around 84% of which appear only once. The sequenced material came from PBMCs or T cells enriched from blood (not recorded which). The receptor source for this set is a man between 35 and 55 years old with acute COVID-19.

In regard to this clone: The junction shows a germline mismatch at one end, possibly a read error. This chain links TRBV7-7 with TRBJ2-4, with TRBD1 matching 7 bases. Looked up from germline, CDR1 is SSHAT and CDR2 is FNYEAQ (reference sequence). The length of the CDR3 is 15 residues. The CDR3 DNA sequence: TGTGCTAGCAGGCCCGGGACAGCACAATTTGGTATTCAGTACTTC. The encoded protein is CASRPGTAQFGIQYF.

The J gene is TRBJ2-2, the V gene TRBV7-3, with 12 bases matching TRBD2. The germline gives CDR1 SGHTA, CDR2 FQGTGA. The CDR3 is 16 amino acids. V shed 5 bases and J 5 bases; nucleotides not matched to a gene: 6. The CDR3 sequence is CASSQPGLAGTGELFF. In DNA form, the CDR3 reads TGTGCCAGCAGCCAACCCGGACTAGCGGGGACCGGGGAGCTGTTTTTT.

The J gene is TRBJ1-2, the V gene TRBV15, with 7 bases fitting TRBD1. With 0 bases clipped from V and 2 bases from J, the junction kept 6 bases outside the gene matches. Germline lookup yields CDR1 LNHNV and CDR2 YYDKDF (reference sequence). The CDR3 length is 16 residues. Written as DNA, the CDR3 is TGTGCCACCAGCAGAGAAAGGGGGCAAATAAACTATGGCTACACCTTC. Translation: CATSRERGQINYGYTF.

CDR3 nucleotides: TGTGCCAGCAGCATCCCCGACAGGGCAGGGGGGCCCCAGCATTTT. Encoded protein: CASSIPDRAGGPQHF. The chain recombines TRBV28 with TRBJ1-5; 7 positions match TRBD1. J gave up 9 bases and V 6 bases, and 14 bases lay outside the gene matches. This CDR3 is 15 amino acids long. The germline CDR1 and CDR2 sequences are MDHEN and SYDVKM.

The CDR3: CASSLRSGLHSYEQYF. Here the CDR3 DNA reads TGTGCCAGCAGCTTAAGGTCGGGACTACACTCCTACGAGCAGTACTTC. The rearrangement joins TRBV13 to TRBJ2-7; 7 bases are a match to TRBD2. V lost 2 bases, J lost 0 bases, and 7 bases stayed unmatched. The CDR3 runs 16 residues. The V gene's germline CDR1 is PRHDT and CDR2 FYEKMQ (reference sequence).

The CDR3 DNA reads TGTGCCAGCAGTGAAACCCTCCTAGGAGGGCAGTACTTC. Its protein is CASSETLLGGQYF. V is TRBV2 and J is TRBJ2-7; possibly TRBD2 for D (5 bases). V was pared by 2 bases and J by 9 bases, with 14 bases between. The CDR3 is 13 residues long. CDR1 SNHLY and CDR2 FYNNEI come from the germline V gene.

The chain employs TRBV30 and TRBJ1-6; D might be TRBD1 (5 bases). The V gene's germline CDR1 is GTSNPN and CDR2 SVGIG (reference sequence). Trimming took 2 bases from V and 6 from J, leaving 14 bases between them. CDR3 size: 15 residues. The DNA for the CDR3 is TGTGCCTGGAGTTTGACAGATATCGGTAATTCACCCCTCCACTTT. It yields the protein CAWSLTDIGNSPLHF.

The CDR3, as DNA: TGTGCCAGCAGCTTATATGGGACAGGGATTTCCTACGAGCAGTACTTC. This translates into CASSLYGTGISYEQYF. The chain couples TRBV7-9 to TRBJ2-7, with 9 bases matching TRBD1. Germline-derived CDR1 and CDR2 are SEHNR and FQNEAQ (reference sequence). The CDR3 sequence is 16 residues long. Germline trimming cut 2 bases from V and 1 base from J; bases unmatched to any gene: 6.

This sequence joins TRBV10-2 and TRBJ1-6; D remains ambiguous. V was trimmed by 6 bases and J by 5 bases, leaving 8 bases between them. Germline loops: CDR1 WSHSY, CDR2 SAAADI. The length of the CDR3 is 13 residues. The CDR3 sequence: CASRLVDNSPLHF. CDR3 nucleotides: TGCGCCAGCAGACTGGTTGATAATTCACCCCTCCACTTT.

The chain carries TRBV27 and TRBJ1-4, with unresolved D. The germline CDR1 and CDR2 sequences are MNHEY and SMNVEV (reference sequence). The CDR3 loop spans 16 amino acids. Deletions cut 4 bases from V and 15 bases from J, with 27 bases between. The CDR3 nucleotides are TGTGCCAGCAGTTCCTTTCCGATTAGGAGACGTGACGCGGTGTTTTTT. This codes for CASSSFPIRRRDAVFF. Filled out from reference TRBV27 and TRBJ1-4, the complete variable domain reads EAQVTQNPRYLITVTGKKLTVTCSQNMNHEYMSWYRQDPGLGLRQIYYSMNVEVTDKGDVPEGYKVSRKEKRNFPLILESPSPNQTSLYFCASSSFPIRRRDAVFFGSGTQLSVL.

This clone has more than one count but fewer than ten. V usage is TRBV7-3 and J usage is TRBJ2-1, with 12 nucleotides matching TRBD2. The germline gives CDR1 SGHTA, CDR2 FQGTGA. The CDR3 is made up of 15 amino acids. J was trimmed by 4 bases and V by 5 bases; bases with no gene match: 3. CDR3 DNA sequence: TGTGCCAGCAGCCCAACTAGCGGGGGGTACAATGAGCAGTTCTTC. It codes for CASSPTSGGYNEQFF.

At least ten counts were recorded for this clone. This rearrangement joins TRBV3-1 (or the pseudogene TRBV3-2) to TRBJ2-3; TRBD2 matches at 12 bases. V lost 0 bases to trimming and J lost 6 bases; unmatched junction nucleotides: 7. The CDR3 length is 17 residues. Germline V gene data show CDR1 as LGHDT and CDR2 as YNNKEL (reference sequence). In DNA form, the CDR3 reads TGTGCCAGCAGCCAAGAGAGGGAGACTAGCGGGAGTGATACGCAGTATTTT. This translates into CASSQERETSGSDTQYF.

The genes are TRBV9 and TRBJ2-2; possibly TRBD1 for D (6 bases). CDR3 length equals 14 residues. Trimming took off 3 bases at V and 5 bases at J, with 11 bases between the two ends. CDR1 is SGDLS, CDR2 YYNGEE, per germline. The CDR3: CASSDNRETGELFF. The CDR3 bases are TGTGCCAGCAGCGATAACAGGGAAACCGGGGAGCTGTTTTTT.

The chain is built from TRBV28 and TRBJ1-2; 9 bases agree with TRBD1. In germline, CDR1 is MDHEN, CDR2 SYDVKM. The length of the CDR3 is 14 residues. V lost 2 bases and J lost 4; bases outside the gene matches: 2. The CDR3 loop reads CASSLRDRAYGYTF. The CDR3 DNA follows: TGTGCCAGCAGTTTAAGGGACAGGGCCTATGGCTACACCTTC.